A selection of T cell receptor beta chains follows, all from one sample in a study of human T cells and chemical hapten exposure. Each CDR3 protein gets one entry after TCRdb re-called the RACE reads with MiXCR. Counted here are about 40,000 distinct CDR3 sequences, over 3% occurring once; the ten biggest clones make up about 6.7%. The sequencing here drew on whole blood, taken in connection with sensitization to the hapten diphenylcyclopropenone (DPC). These receptors were taken from a middle-aged man with alopecia areata. Some clones in this sample may be carry-over from other donors' samples. Each CDR3 is given with its conserved first and last residue. Fields, in order: V gene, J gene, D gene, CDR3 length, clone size, CDR3 DNA, CDR3 protein. D genes are given only for firm matches. Clone sizes are given selectively: once, few, many, or a class where the clone is expanded.

TRBV27,TRBJ1-1,-,17,-,TGTGCCAGCAGTCGCGGGCTACGCGGTTTCATGAACACTGAAGCTTTCTTT,CASSRGLRGFMNTEAFF
TRBV7-8,TRBJ2-3,TRBD1,15,many,TGTGCCAGCAGCTCTGGACAGGGGATGACAGATACGCAGTATTTT,CASSSGQGMTDTQYF
TRBV28,TRBJ1-5,TRBD1,16,many,TGTGCCAGCAGTCTTCGACAGGGGCTGGGCAATCAGCCCCAGCATTTT,CASSLRQGLGNQPQHF
TRBV5-6,TRBJ2-7,-,12,few,TGTGCCAGCAGCTCGCAGACCTACGAGCAGTACTTC,CASSSQTYEQYF
TRBV12-3/TRBV12-4,TRBJ2-5,-,15,many,TGTGCCAGCAGTGCCCCGGGACAAGGGGAGGAGACCCAGTACTTC,CASSAPGQGEETQYF
TRBV6-2/TRBV6-3,TRBJ1-5,-,18,-,TGTGCCAGCAGTTACTTGGGAGCAGGCAAAGGGGGCAATCAGCCCCAGCATTTT,CASSYLGAGKGGNQPQHF
TRBV7-8,TRBJ2-7,TRBD1,15,many,TGTGCCAGCAGCTTTATGGGACAGGGGACCCCCGAGCAGTACTTC,CASSFMGQGTPEQYF
TRBV4-1,TRBJ1-4,-,15,-,TGCGCCAGCAGCCGCACGGGAGCAACTAATGAAAAACTGTTTTTT,CASSRTGATNEKLFF
TRBV2,TRBJ2-1,TRBD2,12,many,TGTGCCAGCATTCAAGCGGGAGATGAGCAGTTCTTC,CASIQAGDEQFF
TRBV12-3/TRBV12-4,TRBJ2-1,TRBD2,14,many,TGTGCCAGCAGTCCGGGGAGGGGCTACAATGAGCAGTTCTTC,CASSPGRGYNEQFF
TRBV18,TRBJ1-5,-,14,many,TGTGCCAGCTCCCCACCGGAACCCAATCAGCCCCAGCATTTT,CASSPPEPNQPQHF
TRBV28,TRBJ2-3,TRBD1,13,many,TGTGCCAGCAGGCCTACAGGGGAAGATACGCAGTATTTT,CASRPTGEDTQYF
TRBV25-1,TRBJ2-7,TRBD2,15,many,TGTGCCAGCAGTGACCCGGGACTAGCGAGCTACGAGCAGTACTTC,CASSDPGLASYEQYF
TRBV7-9,TRBJ2-3,-,17,many,TGTGCCAGCAGCTCCATGGGGGGTCCTGAAAGCACAGATACGCAGTATTTT,CASSSMGGPESTDTQYF
TRBV29-1,TRBJ2-7,-,13,few,TGCAGCGTCGGGACACTCGCCCCCTACGAGCAGTACTTC,CSVGTLAPYEQYF
TRBV11-2,TRBJ2-6,-,14,-,TGTGCCAGCAGCTCGTCCTCTGGGGCCAACGTCCTGACTTTC,CASSSSSGANVLTF
TRBV7-9,TRBJ2-3,TRBD1,17,many,TGTGCCAGCAACAAACTCGGGACAGGGGTCTCCCAGGATACGCAGTATTTT,CASNKLGTGVSQDTQYF
TRBV6-5,TRBJ2-1,-,14,many,TGTGCCAGCAGCCGCCAGAAGAGGGCCGATGAGCAGTTCTTC,CASSRQKRADEQFF
TRBV6-6,TRBJ2-7,TRBD2,15,many,TGTGCCAGCACCCAAGCGCCTAGCGGGGTCTACGAGCAGTACTTC,CASTQAPSGVYEQYF
TRBV11-2,TRBJ2-3,TRBD2,20,few,TGTGCCAGCAGCCCCGGGGGGGGACTAGCGGGAGGCTGGGACACAGATACGCAGTATTTT,CASSPGGGLAGGWDTDTQYF